This TCR beta chain was captured by sequencing in a study of T cell responses to AZD1222 COVID-19 vaccine. Across the whole study: Timing groups of about 4 and about 12 weeks for second doses were pooled. Study-level results: Donor demographics were predominantly white British with a female majority; clonal diversity may be underestimated. CD4 TCRs covered the whole spike, strongest at regions 160-218 and 743-854. There were repertoire samples only from the period after the peak T cell response.

The data were produced by immunoSEQ multiplex PCR, yet TCRdb's version contains in-frame clones alone and is incomplete. The sample shows about 170,000 clones, around 90% of them seen only once. For this clone: Its antigen remains unknown. This specimen includes other DNA sequences encoding the same CDR3.

Sequences were derived from peripheral blood, sampled on day 0 of AZD1222 vaccination. This clonotype originated in an adult in good health.

The CDR3 loop is CASSQRNQPQHF. DNA for the CDR3: TGTGCCAGCAGCCAAAGGAATCAGCCCCAGCATTTT. This rearrangement joins TRBV3-1 (or the pseudogene TRBV3-2) to TRBJ1-5; D is unclear. The V gene lost 2 bases and the J gene lost 4 bases, with 3 bases spanning the gap. The CDR3 is 12 residues long. CDR1 is LGHDT, CDR2 YNNKEL, per germline (reference sequence).